This is a list of T cell receptor beta chains from one sample in a study of shared clonotypes between healthy human individuals. TCRdb's copy holds only in-frame clones and misses some; the assay was immunoSEQ multiplex PCR. The sample carries some 1,400,000 clones, over 95% recorded once. Sequenced: naive CD4+ T cells sorted from blood. Receptor source: a man aged 25 to 40 in good health. CDR3s include the opening cysteine and the closing phenylalanine or tryptophan. A D gene is named only where the DNA matches it firmly. The listing skips clone size in some rows; elsewhere it reads once, few, many or a size class.

j_gene: TRBJ2-3
abundance: .
d_gene: TRBD2
v_gene: TRBV11-3
CDR3nt: TGTGCCAGCAGCGCCCGGACTAGCGGGGCCATTCCAGATACGCAGTATTTT
CDR3aa: CASSARTSGAIPDTQYF

j_gene: TRBJ2-1
abundance: .
d_gene: TRBD2
v_gene: TRBV4-2
CDR3nt: TGTGCCAGCAGCCAAGATCTTGGCGGGAGTCTCAATGAGCAGTTCTTC
CDR3aa: CASSQDLGGSLNEQFF

j_gene: TRBJ2-3
abundance: .
d_gene: TRBD2
v_gene: TRBV18
CDR3nt: TGTGCCAGCTCACCCTTAGCGGGAGACGGCACAGATACGCAGTATTTT
CDR3aa: CASSPLAGDGTDTQYF

j_gene: TRBJ2-1
abundance: .
d_gene: .
v_gene: TRBV9
CDR3nt: TGTGCCAGCAGCGTAGGTCGGGGGTCCTACAATGAGCAGTTCTTC
CDR3aa: CASSVGRGSYNEQFF

j_gene: TRBJ2-6
abundance: .
d_gene: .
v_gene: TRBV5-5
CDR3nt: TGTGCCAGCAGCCCCTTTTGGGGGACCGGGGCCAACGTCCTGACTTTC
CDR3aa: CASSPFWGTGANVLTF

j_gene: TRBJ1-4
abundance: .
d_gene: TRBD1
v_gene: TRBV11-2
CDR3nt: TGTGCCAGCAGCAAAACAGGGGGCTATCCCCTCGGGGATGAAAAACTGTTTTTT
CDR3aa: CASSKTGGYPLGDEKLFF

j_gene: TRBJ2-2
abundance: .
d_gene: .
v_gene: TRBV7-6
CDR3nt: TGTGCCAGCAGCTTATGGTCCGGGGGACTCAACACCGGGGAGCTGTTTTTT
CDR3aa: CASSLWSGGLNTGELFF

j_gene: TRBJ2-1
abundance: .
d_gene: .
v_gene: TRBV5-4
CDR3nt: TGTGCCAGCAGCGAACCGCCTTATAACTACAATGAGCAGTTCTTC
CDR3aa: CASSEPPYNYNEQFF

j_gene: TRBJ2-6
abundance: .
d_gene: TRBD2
v_gene: TRBV16
CDR3nt: TGTGCCAGCAGCCCTGGACTAGGGAGCTCTGGGGCCAACGTCCTGACTTTC
CDR3aa: CASSPGLGSSGANVLTF

j_gene: TRBJ1-5
abundance: .
d_gene: .
v_gene: TRBV7-2
CDR3nt: TGTGCCAGCAGCGGAGGGACGGTGGGTGCCCAGCATTTT
CDR3aa: CASSGGTVGAQHF

j_gene: TRBJ2-7
abundance: .
d_gene: .
v_gene: TRBV6-1
CDR3nt: TGTGCCAGCAGTACATGGCACGAGCAGTACTTC
CDR3aa: CASSTWHEQYF

j_gene: TRBJ2-5
abundance: .
d_gene: TRBD1
v_gene: TRBV10-3
CDR3nt: TGTGCCATCAGCCCCGACAGGGTGTTGGAGACCCAGTACTTC
CDR3aa: CAISPDRVLETQYF

j_gene: TRBJ1-5
abundance: once
d_gene: .
v_gene: TRBV27
CDR3nt: TGTGCCAGCAGGTCTGCAGGGGCCGGAGATCAGCCCCAGCATTTT
CDR3aa: CASRSAGAGDQPQHF

j_gene: TRBJ2-1
abundance: once
d_gene: TRBD1
v_gene: TRBV19
CDR3nt: TGTGCCAGTAGGACACAGGGGTCTTCCTACAATGAGCAGTTCTTC
CDR3aa: CASRTQGSSYNEQFF

j_gene: TRBJ1-4
abundance: .
d_gene: TRBD1
v_gene: TRBV5-8
CDR3nt: TGTGCCAGCAGCTTGGTAGGGGGCCCGGCTAATGAAAAACTGTTTTTT
CDR3aa: CASSLVGGPANEKLFF

j_gene: TRBJ2-1
abundance: .
d_gene: .
v_gene: TRBV7-9
CDR3nt: TGTGCCAGCAGCTTAGATCTCCTGGTCAATGAGCAGTTCTTC
CDR3aa: CASSLDLLVNEQFF

j_gene: TRBJ2-5
abundance: .
d_gene: .
v_gene: TRBV7-2
CDR3nt: TGTGCCAGCAGCTTCATAAAACGGACCCAGTACTTC
CDR3aa: CASSFIKRTQYF

j_gene: TRBJ2-7
abundance: .
d_gene: TRBD1
v_gene: TRBV5-1
CDR3nt: TGCGCCAGCACCTCCTATGACGGACAGGGGGGCGAGCAGTACTTC
CDR3aa: CASTSYDGQGGEQYF

j_gene: TRBJ1-4
abundance: .
d_gene: TRBD1
v_gene: TRBV5-1
CDR3nt: TGCGCCAGCAGCTTGGGCAGGGGGTTCGAAAAACTGTTTTTT
CDR3aa: CASSLGRGFEKLFF

j_gene: TRBJ2-7
abundance: .
d_gene: TRBD2
v_gene: TRBV14
CDR3nt: TGTGCCAGCAGCCAAGGAAATAGCGGGAGTTACGAGCAGTACTTC
CDR3aa: CASSQGNSGSYEQYF

j_gene: TRBJ1-4
abundance: .
d_gene: .
v_gene: TRBV4-3
CDR3nt: TGCGCCAGCAGCCAAGGCCAGGGAACTAATGAAAAACTGTTTTTT
CDR3aa: CASSQGQGTNEKLFF

j_gene: TRBJ2-3
abundance: .
d_gene: .
v_gene: TRBV19
CDR3nt: TGTGCCAGTAGTATAGAACGGGGCACAGATACGCAGTATTTT
CDR3aa: CASSIERGTDTQYF

j_gene: TRBJ2-7
abundance: .
d_gene: .
v_gene: TRBV7-2
CDR3nt: TGTGCCAGCAGCTTATCTACCCCCTACGAGCAGTACTTC
CDR3aa: CASSLSTPYEQYF

j_gene: TRBJ2-1
abundance: .
d_gene: .
v_gene: TRBV29-1
CDR3nt: TGCAGCGCAGCGGGACAGAGGGACACCGACAATGAGCAGTTCTTC
CDR3aa: CSAAGQRDTDNEQFF

j_gene: TRBJ2-7
abundance: .
d_gene: TRBD2
v_gene: TRBV7-4
CDR3nt: TGTGCCAGCAGCCTTGGACTAGCGGGAGGGCCCTACGAGCAGTACTTC
CDR3aa: CASSLGLAGGPYEQYF

j_gene: TRBJ1-5
abundance: .
d_gene: .
v_gene: TRBV15
CDR3nt: TGTGCCACCAGCAGAGATAGAGGTTACCCAAGAACCCATCTCTATCAGCCCCAGCATTTT
CDR3aa: CATSRDRGYPRTHLYQPQHF

j_gene: TRBJ2-7
abundance: once
d_gene: .
v_gene: TRBV10-3
CDR3nt: TGTGCCATCAGTGAGTCCCAGCTAGGAGCCTACGAGCAGTACTTC
CDR3aa: CAISESQLGAYEQYF

j_gene: TRBJ1-4
abundance: .
d_gene: TRBD1
v_gene: TRBV28
CDR3nt: TGTGCCAGCAGTTTAGCTCTGACAGGGGGCAAGGAAAAACTGTTTTTT
CDR3aa: CASSLALTGGKEKLFF

j_gene: TRBJ2-3
abundance: .
d_gene: TRBD1
v_gene: TRBV28
CDR3nt: TGTGCCAGCAGTTTACCCCACAGGGGGCGGGATACGCAGTATTTT
CDR3aa: CASSLPHRGRDTQYF

j_gene: TRBJ2-7
abundance: once
d_gene: TRBD1
v_gene: TRBV5-8
CDR3nt: TGTGCCGGACGGAAGACAGGGCTCTACGAGCAGTACTTC
CDR3aa: CAGRKTGLYEQYF

j_gene: TRBJ2-7
abundance: .
d_gene: TRBD2
v_gene: TRBV13
CDR3nt: TGTGCCAGCAGCTCTCCGGGACTAGCCCTCGAGCAGTACTTC
CDR3aa: CASSSPGLALEQYF

j_gene: TRBJ2-1
abundance: .
d_gene: TRBD2
v_gene: TRBV5-6
CDR3nt: TGTGCCAGCAGCTTGTCTAGCGGGAGATCCTACAATGAGCAGTTCTTC
CDR3aa: CASSLSSGRSYNEQFF

j_gene: TRBJ2-1
abundance: once
d_gene: .
v_gene: TRBV27
CDR3nt: TGTGCCAGCAGTTTATCTTCGGGTTCAGGACATGAGCAGTTCTTC
CDR3aa: CASSLSSGSGHEQFF

j_gene: TRBJ1-4
abundance: once
d_gene: TRBD1
v_gene: TRBV6-5
CDR3nt: TGTGCCAGCAGTTACGGCCAGGGACAGGGAGAAAAACTGTTTTTT
CDR3aa: CASSYGQGQGEKLFF

j_gene: TRBJ2-1
abundance: .
d_gene: .
v_gene: TRBV5-5
CDR3nt: TGTGCCAGCAGCTTGGTGCGGGACCGGGGCCTGCGGGCCGGGGGTAATGAGCAGTTCTTC
CDR3aa: CASSLVRDRGLRAGGNEQFF

j_gene: TRBJ1-3
abundance: .
d_gene: .
v_gene: TRBV7-9
CDR3nt: TGTGCCAGCAGCTGGGGGACTCGGTCGTCGGGAAACACCATATATTTT
CDR3aa: CASSWGTRSSGNTIYF

j_gene: TRBJ2-7
abundance: .
d_gene: .
v_gene: TRBV11-2
CDR3nt: TGTGCCAGCAGCTTCAGGGCTCTCGCCTACGAGCAGTACTTC
CDR3aa: CASSFRALAYEQYF

j_gene: TRBJ2-1
abundance: .
d_gene: TRBD1
v_gene: TRBV18
CDR3nt: TGTGCCAGCAGACAGATAAGGGACAGGGGCTACAATGAGCAGTTCTTC
CDR3aa: CASRQIRDRGYNEQFF

j_gene: TRBJ2-7
abundance: .
d_gene: TRBD1
v_gene: TRBV5-4
CDR3nt: TGTGCCAGCAGCGAAAAAAATATACCGGGGACAGGGGGCTACGAGCAGTACTTC
CDR3aa: CASSEKNIPGTGGYEQYF

j_gene: TRBJ1-5
abundance: .
d_gene: TRBD1
v_gene: TRBV10-2
CDR3nt: TGCGCCAGCACCCGAGGGGGACAGAATCAGCCCCAGCATTTT
CDR3aa: CASTRGGQNQPQHF

j_gene: TRBJ1-1
abundance: .
d_gene: .
v_gene: TRBV5-4
CDR3nt: TGTGCCAGCAGCTTAAACGGATTCGTCACTGAAGCTTTCTTT
CDR3aa: CASSLNGFVTEAFF

j_gene: TRBJ1-1
abundance: .
d_gene: TRBD1
v_gene: TRBV29-1
CDR3nt: TGCAGCGTTGCCCTGAGACAGGGGGCAGGCACTGAAGCTTTCTTT
CDR3aa: CSVALRQGAGTEAFF

j_gene: TRBJ2-7
abundance: .
d_gene: .
v_gene: TRBV28
CDR3nt: TGTGCCAGCAGTTTAAAAGTAGCGAGGCAGTACTTC
CDR3aa: CASSLKVARQYF

j_gene: TRBJ2-3
abundance: .
d_gene: .
v_gene: TRBV2
CDR3nt: TGTGCCAGCAGAGAGAGCGAAAGCACAGATACGCAGTATTTT
CDR3aa: CASRESESTDTQYF

j_gene: TRBJ2-7
abundance: .
d_gene: .
v_gene: TRBV25-1
CDR3nt: TGTGCCAGCAGGCTGAGCGCGGGGGAGCAGTACTTC
CDR3aa: CASRLSAGEQYF

j_gene: TRBJ1-5
abundance: once
d_gene: .
v_gene: TRBV10-3
CDR3nt: TGTGCCATCAGTGGTGTCAGGGATCAGCCCCAGCATTTT
CDR3aa: CAISGVRDQPQHF

j_gene: TRBJ1-2
abundance: .
d_gene: TRBD1
v_gene: TRBV7-6
CDR3nt: TGTGCCAGCAGCTTGTTGGCCTCTTCGGGACAGGGGGCGTATGGCTACACCTTC
CDR3aa: CASSLLASSGQGAYGYTF

j_gene: TRBJ2-5
abundance: .
d_gene: TRBD2
v_gene: TRBV25-1
CDR3nt: TGTGCCAGCAGTGAGGTGGATGGGGGAGGGGAAGAGACCCAGTACTTC
CDR3aa: CASSEVDGGGEETQYF

j_gene: TRBJ1-2
abundance: .
d_gene: .
v_gene: TRBV19
CDR3nt: TGTGCCAGTAGTTCGCAGGGTGTATATGGCTACACCTTC
CDR3aa: CASSSQGVYGYTF

j_gene: TRBJ2-3
abundance: few
d_gene: .
v_gene: TRBV5-1
CDR3nt: TGCGCCAGCAGCCCTGGAGGGGGACCAGATACGCAGTATTTT
CDR3aa: CASSPGGGPDTQYF

j_gene: TRBJ2-5
abundance: .
d_gene: .
v_gene: TRBV10-2
CDR3nt: TGCGCCAGCAGTGAAAAGGGAGAGACCCAGTACTTC
CDR3aa: CASSEKGETQYF

j_gene: TRBJ2-5
abundance: .
d_gene: .
v_gene: TRBV5-1
CDR3nt: TGCGCCAGCAGCTTGGTAGGGGTTGTTGTGGAGACCCAGTACTTC
CDR3aa: CASSLVGVVVETQYF

j_gene: TRBJ1-5
abundance: .
d_gene: .
v_gene: TRBV19
CDR3nt: TGTGCCAGTAGTATATATGGACAGATACGCCAGCCCCAGCATTTT
CDR3aa: CASSIYGQIRQPQHF

j_gene: TRBJ2-2
abundance: .
d_gene: .
v_gene: TRBV6-1
CDR3nt: TGTGCCAGCAGTGAACTTAGCGTAAACACCGGGGAGCTGTTTTTT
CDR3aa: CASSELSVNTGELFF